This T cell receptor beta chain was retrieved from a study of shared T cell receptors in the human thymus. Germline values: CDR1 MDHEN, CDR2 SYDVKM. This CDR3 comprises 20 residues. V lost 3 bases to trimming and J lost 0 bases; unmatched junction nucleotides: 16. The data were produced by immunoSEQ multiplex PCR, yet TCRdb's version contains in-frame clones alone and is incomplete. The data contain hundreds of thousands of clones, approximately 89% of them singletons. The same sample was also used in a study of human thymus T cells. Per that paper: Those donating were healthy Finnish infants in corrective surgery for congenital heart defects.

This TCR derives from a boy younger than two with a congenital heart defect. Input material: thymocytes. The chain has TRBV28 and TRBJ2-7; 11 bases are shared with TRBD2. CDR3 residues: CASSFHLLAGGLDNSYEQYF. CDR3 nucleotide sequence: TGTGCCAGCAGTTTCCACCTTCTAGCGGGAGGACTAGACAACTCCTACGAGCAGTACTTC.